This entry features one TCR beta chain sequence. The sample is drawn from a study of CXCR3-negative and CXCR3-positive naive CD8 T cells. Germline V gene lookup returns CDR1 SGHVS and CDR2 FQNEAQ. The CDR3 is 16 residues long. Researchers prepared the TRB cDNA libraries using 5' RACE with UMI labels. TCRdb derives one entry per CDR3 protein from the 5' RACE reads, leaving out DNA. This listing includes roughly 26,000 distinct CDR3 sequences. Sequenced material: naive CXCR3- CD8+ T cells from blood. This sample's subset: CD45RO-CCR7+CD27+CD95- naive CD8+ T cells lacking CXCR3 (TNR3-). The receptor's source is a human donor in good health. Some clones in this sample may be carry-over from other donors' samples. The chain couples TRBV7-8 to TRBJ2-7; the D call of TRBD2 rests on TCRdb alone, since no DNA is present to check it. The CDR3 loop reads CASSLEERGLNYEQYF.